In this sample, the clone carrying this TCR beta chain turned up a few times. This sample stems from a study of naive and memory T cell subsets. An equimolar mix of two oligonucleotides served as the beta constant-region primer for TRBC1 and TRBC2. Ligated cDNA was amplified by four rounds of PCR with nested alpha and beta constant-region primers and SP2. TCRdb reanalysed the UMI-ligation and nested PCR reads using MiXCR and keeps one entry per CDR3 protein. This sample has roughly 7,500 distinct CDR3 sequences, with 28% found just once. This TCR derives from a human donor in good health. Specimen: CD8+ TEMRA cells from blood. The sample's subset: effector memory re-expressing CD45RA, CD45RA+ CD27-.

Here the CDR3 reads CASSQDIGAVAYEQYF. The CDR3 nucleotides are TGCGCCAGCAGCCAAGATATCGGAGCCGTAGCCTACGAGCAGTACTTC. The V gene is TRBV4-3, the J gene TRBJ2-7; D gene unclear. CDR1 and CDR2 from the germline V gene are LGHNA and YSLEER. V was cut by 0 bases and J by 2 bases, with 14 bases left in between. The CDR3 consists of 16 residues.